This T cell receptor (beta chain) emerged from a study of shared clonotypes between healthy human individuals. Whole-study results and caveats: Clonotype sharing across four donors was observed for roughly 5% of naive CD4 clonotypes. The generation probabilities recorded for non-shared clonotypes fell below those of clonotypes shared by all four donors.

The table came from immunoSEQ multiplex PCR; TCRdb's copy has only in-frame clones and leaves some out. This table has 650,000 to 800,000 clones, about 92% appearing once. This CDR3 spans 16 amino acids. Germline values: CDR1 SGHVS, CDR2 FQNEAQ. V gave up 5 bases and J gave up 2 bases; unmatched junction bases: 7. This clone was counted once. Its antigen is not identified. CD8 cells regarded as naive lacked CD45RO, were positively chosen for CCR7, and omitted terminally differentiated effector memory CD45RA+ cells. Sequenced: naive CD8+ T cells sorted from blood. V gene TRBV7-8 combines with J gene TRBJ2-5, with 11 bases lining up with TRBD2. This TCR derives from a man aged 30 to 39 in good health. CDR3 amino acids: CASSASSGRPQETQYF. DNA for the CDR3: TGTGCCAGCAGCGCGTCTAGCGGGAGGCCACAAGAGACCCAGTACTTC.